The T cell receptor (beta chain) under discussion was sequenced for a study of CD8+CD57+ T cells in acquired aplastic anemia. Study results and limitations: No significant patient-versus-control difference appeared in CD8+ Simpson's diversity. Patients had twenty-nine CD8+ CDR3 sequences in common with controls (the shared set).

The CDR3 totals 14 residues. Trimming stripped 6 bases from V and 1 base from J, with 13 bases between. The germline V gene encodes CDR1 LNHDA and CDR2 SQIVND (reference sequence). This clonotype was detected many times. Its antigen remains unidentified. The study profiled TCR beta VDJ and CDR3 using genomic DNA as template. TCRdb recomputed calls from the reads with MiXCR, one row per CDR3 protein. The profile shows more than 150,000 distinct CDR3 sequences, 35% to 50% of them singletons. This TCR was recovered from a human donor in good health. The V and J genes are TRBV19 and TRBJ2-7; either TRBD1 or TRBD2 may supply D (5 bases each). Source material: sorted CD4+, CD8+, or CD8+CD57+ T cells (not recorded which) from PBMCs. CDR3 region: CASSSRDGSYEQYF. In nucleotides, the CDR3 is TGTGCCAGTAGCTCGAGGGACGGTTCCTACGAGCAGTACTTC.